The next 26 T cell receptor beta chains were all read from a single sample in a study of the immune and genomic landscape of osteosarcoma. Using immunoSEQ multiplex PCR, the repertoire was profiled, and TCRdb retains in-frame clones only, with some absent. Of about 1,300 clones in the sample, roughly 73% were seen once. The sample was metastatic tumor tissue from the lung. These receptor sequences come from a woman aged 25 to 39 with osteosarcoma.

The rearrangement joins TRBV5-5 to TRBJ1-6, with D perhaps TRBD1 (6 bases). The V and J ends lost 6 bases and 9 bases respectively, with 16 bases between them. The CDR3 loop spans 14 amino acids. Per the germline V gene, CDR1 is SGHKS and CDR2 is YYEKEE (reference sequence). CDR3 residues: CASKADSGGSPLHF. The CDR3 DNA follows: TGTGCCAGCAAGGCGGACAGCGGGGGTTCACCCCTCCACTTT.

By share, this clone counts as hyperexpanded. The chain is built from TRBV4-3 and TRBJ2-7; D not resolved. The V end was cut by 1 base, the J end by 1 base, with 8 bases between. CDR1 and CDR2 (germline): LGHNA, YSLEER. The CDR3 is made up of 14 amino acids. The CDR3 loop is CASSQGFGSYEQYF. CDR3 nucleotides: TGCGCCAGCAGCCAAGGTTTCGGATCCTACGAGCAGTACTTC.

The sample holds a few counts of this clone. The V and J genes are TRBV11-2 and TRBJ2-5; D is perhaps TRBD2 (5 bases). The CDR3 extends over 13 amino acids. Between the trimmed V and J ends, which lost 2 bases and 5 bases, there was a span of 9 bases. Germline CDR1 reads SGHAT; CDR2 reads FQNNGV. CDR3 DNA: TGTGCCAGCAGCTTATGGAGGACGGAGACCCAGTACTTC. It translates to CASSLWRTETQYF.

The J gene is TRBJ2-1, the V gene TRBV30, with a weak D call TRBD2 (6 bases). V lost 3 bases to trimming and J lost 4 bases, with 19 bases between them. From germline, CDR1 is GTSNPN and CDR2 SVGIG (reference sequence). The CDR3 consists of 16 residues. As DNA, the CDR3 is TGTGCCTGGAGCCCGCTCGGGAGCCCAGGTTACAATGAGCAGTTCTTC. Its translation: CAWSPLGSPGYNEQFF.

This rearrangement joins TRBV5-4 to TRBJ1-2; D may be TRBD1 (6 bases). Per the germline V gene, CDR1 is SGHNT and CDR2 is YYREEE (reference sequence). V lost 3 bases and J 2 bases, leaving 11 bases between the germline ends. The CDR3 sequence is 14 residues long. CDR3 sequence: CASSWDTGNYGYTF. In nucleotides, the CDR3 is TGTGCCAGCAGCTGGGACACAGGGAACTATGGCTACACCTTC. The variable domain in full, completed from reference TRBV5-4 and TRBJ1-2, reads ETGVTQSPTHLIKTRGQQVTLRCSSQSGHNTVSWYQQALGQGPQFIFQYYREEENGRGNFPPRFSGLQFPNYSSELNVNALELDDSALYLCASSWDTGNYGYTFGSGTRLTVV.

The rearrangement links TRBV28 to TRBJ2-7, with 8 bases identical to TRBD2. The V gene end was trimmed by 6 bases and the J gene end by 3 bases; junction bases not matched to a gene: 10. This CDR3 region has 15 residues. Germline V gene sequence: CDR1 MDHEN, CDR2 SYDVKM. CDR3 sequence (DNA): TGTGCCAGCAGCAAAAGGCCGGGACTAGACTACGAGCAGTACTTC. Translating gives CASSKRPGLDYEQYF.

The V call is TRBV27, the J call TRBJ2-4; perhaps D is TRBD1 or TRBD2 (5 bases each). With 2 bases removed from V and 2 bases from J, the gap between germline ends came to 13 bases. CDR1 is MNHEY, CDR2 SMNVEV, per germline (reference sequence). There are 16 residues in the CDR3. CDR3: CASSLGTSLTKNIQYF. CDR3 DNA sequence: TGTGCCAGCAGTTTAGGGACCTCCCTAACCAAAAACATTCAGTACTTC.

The chain couples TRBV12-5 to TRBJ2-7, with a possible D match to TRBD1 (5 bases). Deletions cut 0 bases from V and 3 bases from J, with 30 bases between. The CDR3 totals 21 residues. Per germline, CDR1 LGHNT and CDR2 FRNRAP. For the CDR3, the DNA is TGTGCTAGTGGTTTGGTACAGGCAGGCAGGTCGGCTCCTTCGTCTAGCTACGAGCAGTACTTC. This codes for CASGLVQAGRSAPSSSYEQYF.

The genes are TRBV5-6 and TRBJ2-7; D might be TRBD2 (5 bases). Trimming removed 3 bases at V and 7 bases at J, with 11 bases between. The CDR3 is 12 residues long. Germline V gene lookup returns CDR1 SGHDT and CDR2 YYEEEE. This CDR3 is CASSWGAWEQYF. The DNA of the CDR3 is TGTGCCAGCAGCTGGGGAGCCTGGGAGCAGTACTTC.

This clone was seen a handful of times. V gene TRBV5-1 combines with J gene TRBJ1-6; 8 bases are shared with TRBD1. Germline lookup yields CDR1 SGHRS and CDR2 YFSETQ. This CDR3 is built from 15 residues. After removal of 5 bases from V and 6 bases from J, the junction contained 7 bases not matched to a gene. The CDR3 here is CASSSGTGFNSPLHF. The CDR3, as DNA: TGCGCCAGCAGTTCCGGGACAGGATTTAATTCACCCCTCCACTTT.

This rearrangement joins TRBV7-9 to TRBJ2-4, with D uncertain. This CDR3 has 15 residues. Per germline, CDR1 SEHNR and CDR2 FQNEAQ (reference sequence). V lost 4 bases, J lost 0 bases, and 10 bases lay in between. The CDR3, as DNA: TGTGCCAGCAGCTCCCCGGCCCTAGCCAAAAACATTCAGTACTTC. Protein sequence: CASSSPALAKNIQYF.

This sequence joins TRBV11-2 and TRBJ2-7; D not certain. V was pared by 6 bases and J by 2 bases, with 5 bases between. Germline V gene lookup returns CDR1 SGHAT and CDR2 FQNNGV. This CDR3 has 11 amino acids. The CDR3 DNA reads as TGTGCCAGCAGTTTCACCTACGAGCAGTACTTC. Protein product: CASSFTYEQYF.

A single count supports this clone. The chain couples TRBV7-3 to TRBJ2-6; TRBD2 matches at 9 bases. With V trimmed by 5 bases and J by 0 bases, 8 bases remained unmatched. In germline, CDR1 is SGHTA, CDR2 FQGTGA. The CDR3 sequence is 18 residues long. CDR3 nucleotide sequence: TGTGCCAGCAGCCAGAAGCCGGGACTAGCCTCTGGGGCCAACGTCCTGACTTTC. Its translation: CASSQKPGLASGANVLTF.

The rearrangement links TRBV27 to TRBJ2-1; no definite D call. The CDR3 runs 14 residues. V lost 6 bases and J 4 bases, leaving 13 bases between the germline ends. Germline V gene data show CDR1 as MNHEY and CDR2 as SMNVEV (reference sequence). The CDR3 DNA is TGTGCCAGCAGCGGACGGAAGCCTTACAATGAGCAGTTCTTC. Translated: CASSGRKPYNEQFF.

V and J are TRBV7-9 and TRBJ2-3; D might be TRBD1 (7 bases). The V end was cut by 7 bases, the J end by 5 bases, with 19 bases between. This CDR3 is built from 15 residues. Germline V gives CDR1 SEHNR, CDR2 FQNEAQ (reference sequence). This chain's CDR3 is CASTDTDREVDTQYF. The CDR3 region has the DNA TGTGCCAGCACCGATACCGACAGGGAGGTAGATACGCAGTATTTT.

There are a few counts of this clone. The rearrangement uses TRBV30 and TRBJ2-7, with D perhaps matching TRBD1 (6 bases). CDR3 size: 12 residues. Trimming took 5 bases from V and 3 from J, leaving 11 bases between them. The germline CDR1 and CDR2 sequences are GTSNPN and SVGIG (reference sequence). CDR3 protein: CAWGRRGYEQYF. As DNA, the CDR3 is TGTGCCTGGGGGCGCAGGGGCTACGAGCAGTACTTC.

The chain has TRBV29-1 and TRBJ2-2; 10 positions agree with TRBD1. This CDR3 is 13 amino acids long. CDR1 and CDR2 (germline): SQVTM, ANQGSEA. V lost 7 bases to trimming and J lost 3 bases; unmatched junction nucleotides: 2. The CDR3 coding sequence is TGCAGCGGCGGACAGGGGGACACCGGGGAGCTGTTTTTT. It encodes CSGGQGDTGELFF.

This clone has just one count. The gene calls are TRBV4-1 and TRBJ2-7; possibly TRBD2 for D (5 bases). This CDR3 contains 13 residues. The V gene's germline CDR1 is MGHRA and CDR2 YSYEKL. V was cut by 5 bases and J by 3 bases, with 11 bases left in between. CDR3 in DNA: TGCGCCAGCAGCTTTGTAGGGAGCTACGAGCAGTACTTC. Translated, it gives CASSFVGSYEQYF.

The chain combines TRBV9 with TRBJ2-5; 7 bases fit TRBD2. V trimming: 0 bases; J trimming: 5 bases; junction bases outside the gene matches: 10. The CDR3 runs 16 residues. Germline V CDR1 and CDR2: SGDLS, YYNGEE. CDR3 bases: TGTGCCAGCAGCGTAGGGGCTAGCGGTGGTGGGGAGACCCAGTACTTC. Encoded protein: CASSVGASGGGETQYF.

This clone was detected once. The J gene is TRBJ1-1, the V gene TRBV5-5; D is ambiguous. Between the trimmed V and J ends, which lost 2 bases and 7 bases, there was a span of 6 bases. The CDR3 is made up of 11 amino acids. Germline V gene sequence: CDR1 SGHKS, CDR2 YYEKEE (reference sequence). CDR3 nucleotide sequence: TGTGCCAGCAGCTTATTTTATGAAGCTTTCTTT. This gives the protein CASSLFYEAFF.

The chain is built from TRBV12-1 and TRBJ1-5. TRBV12-1 is a pseudogene. This CDR3 contains 10 residues. CDR3 sequence (DNA): TGTGCCAGCTATTATCAGCCCCAGCATTTT. Protein product: CASYYQPQHF.

This chain uses TRBV13 with TRBJ1-3, with D unresolved. The CDR3 extends over 15 amino acids. The V gene lost 5 bases and the J gene lost 0 bases, with 11 bases spanning the gap. The germline V gene encodes CDR1 PRHDT and CDR2 FYEKMQ (reference sequence). In DNA form, the CDR3 reads TGTGCCAGCAGCATGTATCCGGGCTCTGGAAACACCATATATTTT. This translates into CASSMYPGSGNTIYF.

The genes are TRBV9 and TRBJ2-3; D gene uncertain. The CDR3 covers 15 residues. The V gene's germline CDR1 is SGDLS and CDR2 YYNGEE. V lost 0 bases and J lost 6, with 14 bases in between. The CDR3 coding sequence is TGTGCCAGCAGCGTAGTAGGAATAGCCGCGGATACGCAGTATTTT. Its translation is CASSVVGIAADTQYF.

There are a few counts of this clone. This chain connects TRBV19 to TRBJ2-1; 9 positions match TRBD1. This CDR3 has 15 residues. Per germline, CDR1 LNHDA and CDR2 SQIVND (reference sequence). With V trimmed by 8 bases and J by 3 bases, 8 bases remained unmatched. As DNA, the CDR3 is TGTGCCAGTGGCCCTCGGGACAGGGACTACAATGAGCAGTTCTTC. Translated, it gives CASGPRDRDYNEQFF.

The V gene is TRBV7-9, the J gene TRBJ2-1; 7 bases align to TRBD1. CDR1 and CDR2 (germline): SEHNR, FQNEAQ (reference sequence). The CDR3 consists of 15 residues. Germline trimming cut 6 bases from V and 1 base from J; bases unmatched to any gene: 6. CDR3 residues: CASRLTGVSYNEQFF. The CDR3 DNA follows: TGTGCCAGCAGACTTACAGGGGTATCCTACAATGAGCAGTTCTTC.

The chain has TRBV7-9 and TRBJ2-5, with D maybe TRBD2 (6 bases). CDR1 SEHNR and CDR2 FQNEAQ come from the germline V gene (reference sequence). The CDR3 extends over 13 amino acids. V lost 3 bases to trimming and J lost 3 bases, with 8 bases between them. The CDR3, as DNA: TGTGCCAGCAGCTTCCCGGGGGAAGAGACCCAGTACTTC. Protein sequence: CASSFPGEETQYF.